Below are 32 T cell receptor beta chains sequenced from a single sample in a study of spatial heterogeneity in lung cancer. Time point noted: sample taken at primary tumor resection. The sequenced material consisted of unsorted whole RNA from tumor, nontumor lung or frozen PBMC. Each CDR3 protein is one row after TCRdb ran MiXCR on the 5' RACE reads. The sample has some 7,800 distinct CDR3 sequences, roughly 9.2% seen once. The source was PBMCs, collected at surgery. These receptors were taken from a male donor with early-stage non-small cell lung cancer.

By share of the sample, this clonotype is medium-sized. In a library made to pick up alpha chains, this beta chain is a stray read with a size that means little. J is TRBJ2-7 and V is TRBV7-9, with TRBD2 matching 7 bases. V lost 4 bases, J lost 0 bases, and 6 bases stayed unmatched. This CDR3 comprises 15 residues. Germline V gives CDR1 SEHNR, CDR2 FQNEAQ (reference sequence). The CDR3 sequence: CASSSWEGSSYEQYF. The CDR3 DNA reads TGTGCCAGCAGCTCCTGGGAGGGCAGCTCCTACGAGCAGTACTTC.

There are many counts of this clonotype. This beta chain lies outside the target of a library built for alpha chains; its clone size means little. The genes are TRBV30 and TRBJ1-1, with D unclear. With 5 bases removed from V and 4 bases from J, the gap between germline ends came to 11 bases. CDR3 length: 12 residues. Germline V gene data show CDR1 as GTSNPN and CDR2 as SVGIG (reference sequence). DNA of the CDR3: TGTGCCTGGGAAGTGGGGAGCACTGAAGCTTTCTTT. This gives the protein CAWEVGSTEAFF.

Many counts were recorded for this clonotype. This beta chain is a stray read from a library made for alpha chains; its abundance is not meaningful. The chain employs TRBV24-1 and TRBJ2-5; the D is unclear. V was shortened by 3 bases and J by 4 bases, with 14 bases between the two germline ends. CDR3 length: 15 residues. Germline V lookup: CDR1 KGHDR, CDR2 SFDVKD. CDR3 coding DNA: TGTGCCACCAGTGATCCCTCGTCATCCGGAGAGACCCAGTACTTC. Translating it yields CATSDPSSSGETQYF.

This clonotype showed up many times. This beta chain appears as a stray read in a library generated for alpha chains; its size is not informative. The gene calls are TRBV30 and TRBJ2-3; 10 nucleotides agree with TRBD2. CDR1 GTSNPN and CDR2 SVGIG come from the germline V gene (reference sequence). Trimming at V came to 3 bases and at J to 4 bases, leaving 4 bases not matched to a gene. The CDR3 is 14 amino acids. CDR3 coding DNA: TGTGCCTGGAGATCTAGCGGGAGTTCAGATACGCAGTATTTT. It is translated as CAWRSSGSSDTQYF.

This clonotype was seen repeatedly, ten times or more. A library prepared for alpha chains yielded this beta chain as an off-target read; its size is of little meaning. This chain connects TRBV7-2 to TRBJ2-7; TRBD2 aligns across 10 bases. CDR3 size: 18 residues. With V trimmed by 5 bases and J by 5 bases, 18 bases remained unmatched. CDR1 is SGHTA and CDR2 is FQGNSA in the germline V gene. CDR3 nucleotides: TGTGCCAGCAGCCCGTTCGGACCTCTAGCGGGAGTGTCCCACGAGCAGTACTTC. Protein product: CASSPFGPLAGVSHEQYF.

The table lists this clonotype with many counts. Little can be read into the size of this beta chain, an off-target read in a library designed for alpha chains. The chain uses TRBV7-6 and TRBJ1-5; no definite D call. V lost 1 base, J lost 2 bases, and 6 bases lay in between. The CDR3 contains 14 residues. The germline V gene has CDR1 SGHVS and CDR2 FNYEAQ. DNA for the CDR3: TGTGCCAGCAGCTTAGGAGAGGGCAATCAGCCCCAGCATTTT. This codes for CASSLGEGNQPQHF.

By its share, this clonotype is medium-sized (0.01 to 0.1%). This beta chain lies outside the target of a library built for alpha chains; its clone size means little. V usage is TRBV29-1 and J usage is TRBJ2-5; a weak D match, TRBD2 (5 bases). The V gene's germline CDR1 is SQVTM and CDR2 ANQGSEA. The germline V and J ends were trimmed by 5 bases and 2 bases, with 12 bases remaining between them. This CDR3 is 13 amino acids long. As DNA, the CDR3 is TGCAGCGTTCGACCCGGAGGTCAAGAGACCCAGTACTTC. As protein: CSVRPGGQETQYF. The full variable domain, rest sourced from reference TRBV29-1 and TRBJ2-5, is SAVISQKPSRDICQRGTSLTIQCQVDSQVTMMFWYRQQPGQSLTLIATANQGSEATYESGFVIDKFPISRPNLTFSTLTVSNMSPEDSSIYLCSVRPGGQETQYFGPGTRLLVL.

This clonotype was found many times. This beta chain lies outside the target of a library built for alpha chains; its clone size means little. The gene calls are TRBV29-1 and TRBJ1-1, with D possibly being TRBD1 (6 bases). Germline V gene lookup returns CDR1 SQVTM and CDR2 ANQGSEA. Trimming left V 3 bases short and J 3 bases short, with 8 bases between. This CDR3 is 12 amino acids long. DNA of the CDR3: TGCAGCGTTGACAGGGGCGACACTGAAGCTTTCTTT. It encodes CSVDRGDTEAFF.

This clonotype has just one count. Because this beta chain is a stray read in a library intended to capture alpha chains, its abundance should not be given much weight. In DNA, the CDR3 is TGTGCCAGCAGCTTACAGGGGGACGCGACTGAAGCTTTCTTT. It codes for CASSLQGDATEAFF. The chain uses TRBV7-8 and TRBJ1-1, with TRBD1 identical over 7 bases. Germline lookup yields CDR1 SGHVS and CDR2 FQNEAQ. This CDR3 contains 14 residues. The V segment lost 2 bases and the J segment 5 bases; nucleotides outside the gene matches: 5.

This clonotype was detected only a few times. Little can be read into the size of this beta chain, an off-target read in a library designed for alpha chains. The chain couples TRBV6-2 or TRBV6-3 to TRBJ2-1; maybe TRBD2 (6 bases). The germline gives CDR1 MNHEY, CDR2 SVGEGT. Deletions cut 0 bases from V and 8 bases from J, with 17 bases between. This CDR3 is 16 amino acids long. For the CDR3, the DNA is TGTGCCAGCAGTTACTCGGCTAGCGAGAGCGACTATGAGCAGTTCTTC. Translation: CASSYSASESDYEQFF.

Many counts were recorded for this clonotype. Because this beta chain is a stray read in a library intended to capture alpha chains, its abundance should not be given much weight. The chain has TRBV29-1 and TRBJ2-1; perhaps D is TRBD1 or TRBD2 (5 bases each). V gave up 3 bases and J gave up 6 bases, with 18 bases separating them. Germline V gene lookup returns CDR1 SQVTM and CDR2 ANQGSEA. The CDR3 totals 15 residues. CDR3 sequence (DNA): TGCAGCGTTGACGGGGCAGACTCCCGGGTCAATGAGCAGTTCTTC. Protein: CSVDGADSRVNEQFF.

This clonotype was seen many times. This beta chain came through as a stray read in a library set up for alpha chains, and its size says little. The chain combines TRBV12-3 or TRBV12-4 with TRBJ2-5; D is uncertain. The V and J ends lost 3 bases and 3 bases respectively, with 11 bases between them. This CDR3 comprises 14 residues. CDR3 sequence: CASSFRARKETQYF. CDR3 DNA: TGTGCCAGCAGTTTTAGGGCTAGGAAAGAGACCCAGTACTTC.

This clonotype has a count of ten or more. A library made for alpha chains picked up this beta chain off target, so its size means little. The chain is built from TRBV5-4 and TRBJ2-1; D is undetermined. Germline V CDR1 and CDR2: SGHNT, YYREEE (reference sequence). The ends were cut back, 0 bases at V and 1 base at J, with 11 bases in the middle. The CDR3 is 16 amino acids. The chain's CDR3 is CASSLESVISYNEQFF. CDR3 bases: TGTGCCAGCAGCTTGGAATCTGTGATATCCTACAATGAGCAGTTCTTC.

There are many counts of this clonotype. Because this beta chain is a stray read in a library intended to capture alpha chains, its abundance should not be given much weight. V is TRBV5-6 and J is TRBJ2-6; D is uncertain. Germline CDR1 and CDR2: SGHDT and YYEEEE. V lost 1 base and J 0 bases, leaving 8 bases between the germline ends. The CDR3 consists of 16 residues. The CDR3 region is CASSLPPSSGANVLTF. CDR3 in DNA: TGTGCCAGCAGCTTGCCCCCAAGCTCTGGGGCCAACGTCCTGACTTTC.

About this clonotype itself: As an off-target read in a library built for alpha chains, this beta chain has a frequency of little significance. This sequence joins TRBV12-3 or TRBV12-4 and TRBJ2-3; D remains ambiguous. The V end was cut by 3 bases, the J end by 3 bases, with 7 bases between. The CDR3 spans 13 residues. CDR3 nucleotide sequence: TGTGCCAGCAGTTTTGGGGTAACAGATACGCAGTATTTT. Its translation: CASSFGVTDTQYF.

In its sample, this clonotype was seen many times. A library prepared for alpha chains yielded this beta chain as an off-target read; its size is of little meaning. The chain has TRBV15 and TRBJ2-5, with D tentatively TRBD1 or TRBD2 (5 bases each). V lost 9 bases, J lost 6 bases, and 17 bases lay in between. The CDR3 contains 13 residues. Germline V gene data show CDR1 as LNHNV and CDR2 as YYDKDF (reference sequence). CDR3 DNA: TGTGCCACTGGAGGTGGGGGAGTGCAGACCCAGTACTTC. Its protein product is CATGGGGVQTQYF.

This clonotype was picked up many times. Found in a library prepared for alpha chains, this beta chain is an off-target read, and its abundance has little meaning. This chain links TRBV6-1 with TRBJ1-5; 11 bases line up with TRBD1. This CDR3 is 15 amino acids long. Looked up from germline, CDR1 is MNHNS and CDR2 is SASEGT. J gave up 8 bases and V 6 bases, and 9 bases lay outside the gene matches. DNA for the CDR3: TGTGCCAGCAGGGGACAGGGGGGGAATTCGGAGCCCCAGCATTTT. This gives the protein CASRGQGGNSEPQHF.

This clonotype was found once. This beta chain is a stray read from a library made for alpha chains; its abundance is not meaningful. CDR3 region: CASFTGSTDTQYF. CDR3 nucleotides: TGTGCCAGCTTCACCGGGAGCACAGATACGCAGTATTTT. V and J are TRBV12-3 or TRBV12-4 and TRBJ2-3; D gene uncertain. V gave up 8 bases and J gave up 0 bases, with 9 bases separating them. CDR3 length: 13 residues.

For this clonotype: This beta chain was picked up by a library intended for alpha chains and is off target, so its count carries little meaning. The rearrangement uses TRBV20-1 and TRBJ2-1; TRBD2 matches at 10 bases. V gave up 0 bases and J gave up 0 bases; unmatched junction bases: 5. The CDR3 totals 17 residues. CDR1 DFQATT and CDR2 SNEGSKA come from the germline V gene (reference sequence). The CDR3 loop is CSARELGLASSYNEQFF. For the CDR3, the DNA is TGCAGTGCTAGAGAACTGGGACTAGCGAGCTCCTACAATGAGCAGTTCTTC.

On this clonotype: Little can be read into the size of this beta chain, an off-target read in a library designed for alpha chains. The J gene is TRBJ2-3, the V gene TRBV27; tentatively, D is TRBD1 (5 bases). V lost 6 bases and J lost 0, with 7 bases in between. The CDR3 runs to 13 residues. The V gene's germline CDR1 is MNHEY and CDR2 SMNVEV (reference sequence). CDR3 in DNA: TGTGCCAGCAGAAGGGGAAGCACAGATACGCAGTATTTT. It encodes CASRRGSTDTQYF.

Concerning this clonotype: The library was built for alpha chains, so this beta chain is an off-target read and its size means little. The chain joins TRBV6-2 or TRBV6-3 to TRBJ1-1; no clear D. The CDR3 contains 12 residues. Trimming cost V 4 bases and J 0 bases, with 3 bases left between them. Looked up from germline, CDR1 is MNHEY and CDR2 is SVGEGT. The CDR3 loop is CASSSVNTEAFF. In nucleotides, the CDR3 is TGTGCCAGCAGTTCGGTGAACACTGAAGCTTTCTTT.

This clonotype was recorded at least ten times. This beta chain slipped into a library made for alpha chains as a stray read, so its size is not meaningful. J is TRBJ1-1 and V is TRBV6-6, with 9 bases identical to TRBD1. Germline assignment: CDR1 MNHNY and CDR2 SVGAGI (reference sequence). The CDR3 spans 19 residues. V lost 3 bases and J lost 1; bases outside the gene matches: 15. The CDR3 DNA is TGTGCCAGCAGTTATTCCCGACTATTTCGGGACAGGGAGAACACTGAAGCTTTCTTT. Residues: CASSYSRLFRDRENTEAFF.

This clonotype is labeled medium-sized. This beta chain was picked up by a library intended for alpha chains and is off target, so its count carries little meaning. This rearrangement joins TRBV9 to TRBJ2-7, with 10 bases aligning to TRBD2. CDR1 and CDR2 (germline): SGDLS, YYNGEE. The trim removed 0 bases at V and 2 bases at J, leaving 2 bases unmatched. The CDR3 spans 15 residues. In nucleotides, the CDR3 is TGTGCCAGCAGCGTAGCGAGCGGGAGGGCCTACGAGCAGTACTTC. It is translated as CASSVASGRAYEQYF.

This clonotype was seen a few times. In a library made to pick up alpha chains, this beta chain is a stray read with a size that means little. The chain has TRBV7-8 and TRBJ2-5, with 13 bases that match TRBD2. The germline gives CDR1 SGHVS, CDR2 FQNEAQ. CDR3 length: 17 amino acids. Trimming removed 4 bases from V and 7 bases from J; junction bases left unmatched: 12. The DNA of the CDR3 is TGTGCCAGCAGCTCCGCAGGCGGGACTAGCGGGATCGGGACCCAGTACTTC. It translates to CASSSAGGTSGIGTQYF.

This clonotype came up many times. Little can be read into the size of this beta chain, an off-target read in a library designed for alpha chains. V and J are TRBV7-9 and TRBJ2-7, with D perhaps matching TRBD1 (6 bases). With 6 bases removed from V and 2 bases from J, the gap between germline ends came to 20 bases. Germline CDR1 reads SEHNR; CDR2 reads FQNEAQ (reference sequence). The CDR3 is 16 residues long. DNA for the CDR3: TGTGCCAGCAGTATGGCGGCCAGGGGCTCCCCCTACGAGCAGTACTTC. Protein sequence: CASSMAARGSPYEQYF.

In this sample, this clonotype turned up many times. This beta chain is off target for a library built for alpha chains, so its abundance means little. V is TRBV6-6 and J is TRBJ2-5; no reliable D call. V was cut by 5 bases and J by 9 bases, with 16 bases left in between. The CDR3 runs to 13 residues. Germline V gene sequence: CDR1 MNHNY, CDR2 SVGAGI (reference sequence). CDR3 nucleotide sequence: TGTGCCAGCAGTAGTGGGTGGTTATTGCCCCAGTACTTC. Its translation is CASSSGWLLPQYF.

In its sample, this clonotype was seen many times. For a library built for alpha chains, this beta chain is a stray read; little rests on its size. The chain combines TRBV3-1 with TRBJ1-2; no reliable D call. The CDR3 consists of 12 residues. The ends were cut back, 4 bases at V and 6 bases at J, with 9 bases in the middle. Per the germline V gene, CDR1 is LGHDT and CDR2 is YNNKEL (reference sequence). In DNA form, the CDR3 reads TGTGCCAGCAGCCCCGGGTCTGATGGCTACACCTTC. This sequence encodes CASSPGSDGYTF.

The sample holds a few counts of this clonotype. This beta chain is a stray sequence in a library constructed for alpha chains; its clone size is not meaningful. V is TRBV10-3 and J is TRBJ2-7; 11 nucleotides align to TRBD2. Losses at the gene ends were 6 bases for V and 3 bases for J; bases not matched to a gene: 7. Germline V CDR1 and CDR2: ENHRY, SYGVKD. This CDR3 contains 15 residues. The CDR3 bases are TGTGCCATCAGCCAATTTACTAGCGGGAGCTACGAGCAGTACTTC. Protein: CAISQFTSGSYEQYF.

This clonotype was seen at least ten times. Being off target in a library aimed at alpha chains, this beta chain has a size of little meaning. The chain joins TRBV29-1 to TRBJ2-3; 10 positions agree with TRBD2. In germline, CDR1 is SQVTM, CDR2 ANQGSEA. This CDR3 has 14 residues. The junction had 5 bases not matched to a gene; V was cut back by 6 bases and J by 2 bases. DNA for the CDR3: TGCAGCGTGCACGGGACTAGCGACACAGATACGCAGTATTTT. This encodes CSVHGTSDTDTQYF.

This clonotype rates as medium-sized. With the library built for alpha chains, this beta chain is off target and its frequency is not meaningful. The genes are TRBV3-1 and TRBJ1-1; 8 positions agree with TRBD1. CDR1 and CDR2 from the germline V gene are LGHDT and YNNKEL (reference sequence). The CDR3 is made up of 15 amino acids. V was pared by 4 bases and J by 0 bases, with 4 bases of the junction left unmatched. For the CDR3, the DNA is TGTGCCAGCAGCCCACAGGGGGTTATGAACACTGAAGCTTTCTTT. Translated, it gives CASSPQGVMNTEAFF.

This clonotype was counted many times. The library was built for alpha chains, so this beta chain is an off-target read and its size means little. The rearrangement links TRBV29-1 to TRBJ2-3; 12 nucleotides line up with TRBD2. Looked up from germline, CDR1 is SQVTM and CDR2 is ANQGSEA. The CDR3 is 17 amino acids. Germline trimming cut 6 bases from V and 2 bases from J; bases unmatched to any gene: 12. The CDR3 here is CSVSFQTSGGYTDTQYF. CDR3 nucleotide sequence: TGCAGCGTCTCCTTCCAGACTAGCGGGGGATACACAGATACGCAGTATTTT.

This clonotype was counted ten times or more. The library was built for alpha chains, so this beta chain is an off-target read and its size means little. The rearrangement joins TRBV4-1 to TRBJ2-2; TRBD2 might be the D (6 bases). Germline V CDR1 and CDR2: MGHRA, YSYEKL. The CDR3 has 14 amino acids. Trimming left V 6 bases short and J 4 bases short, with 12 bases between. In DNA form, the CDR3 reads TGCGCCAGCAGGATGGAGGGTAGCACCGGGGAGCTGTTTTTT. Protein: CASRMEGSTGELFF.